This entry describes one T cell receptor beta chain. Ten or more counts support this clonotype. Its binding antigen is unknown. Per-base quality was not reported, and no clone a single base away is much larger than it. TCR alpha and beta CDR3 regions were amplified with the iRepertoire nested amplicon-rescue multiplex PCR (arm-PCR) platform from RNA. One-step reverse transcription and amplification used about 95-400 ng of tissue mRNA or PBMC total RNA as input. Following bead purification, Illumina adapters were added through a secondary multiplex PCR, and the libraries were then gel-purified between 200 and 400 bp. Libraries carried internal 6-nucleotide barcodes used for demultiplexing. Sequencing of libraries was performed on an Illumina MiSeq with 2x220 or 2x250 nucleotide paired-end reads. The study's own analysis went as follows. FLASH 1.2.11 was used to merge paired reads, and BWA-MEM then aligned the reads to the GRCh37 human genome before TRA and TRB reads were extracted. For V and J assignment, an IMGT-derived reference of cassette sequences and CDR3 motifs that included pseudogenes was used. Reads were translated in three frames, and productive CDR3s were defined as those with a C...FGXG motif and no stop codons. Unique combinations of V-J cassette pair and CDR3 amino acid sequence were defined as clonotypes. Hamming distance filtering was applied to reads, with thresholds set by the sequence error rate of each sample in mapped regions. TCRdb passed the public sequencing reads through fastp at Q25 and MiXCR, retaining productive beta sequences. Entries are consolidated by CDR3 protein sequence, retaining the most common genes and DNA. The V and J calls reflect TCRdb's pipeline rather than the authors' work. The sample includes about 110,000 distinct CDR3 sequences, with about 25% observed a single time. The ten biggest clones cover 30% to 35% of the sample.

The data stem from a study of glioma-infiltrating T cells (dated by TCRdb to about 2016). Looking at the study overall: TCR alpha- and beta-chain repertoires were sequenced from glioma tissue, non-neoplastic brain tissue and matched peripheral blood mononuclear cells. To measure divergence between tissue and blood T-cell populations, each tissue-infiltrating repertoire was compared with the peripheral blood repertoire of the same patient. Three low-grade glioma patients, eight or nine primary glioblastoma patients and three non-glioma patients contributing non-neoplastic brain tissue were included in the paired cohort. General study outcomes and caveats: Very few CDR3 sequences were shared between tissue and blood, attributed to high CDR3 diversity and limited sampling. Group comparisons rested on small numbers: three non-neoplastic, three low-grade glioma and 7 or 8 glioblastoma patients. VJ-independent divergence between tissue and blood was below expectation in non-neoplastic patients but above expectation in all gliomas, especially low-grade gliomas.

Its CDR3 holds 15 amino acids, cysteine through phenylalanine. Just CDR3 DNA is preserved here, 45 bases in frame from base 1. Looking up the germline V gene yields CDR1 MDHEN and CDR2 SYDVKM. Trimmed from V: 5 bases; trimmed from J: 6 bases; junction bases lacking a gene match: 9. The V and J segments used are TRBV28 and TRBJ2-3; 9 middle bases align to TRBD1. The clonotype originates from a human donor with low-grade glioma or glioblastoma, undergoing nonglioma brain surgery, or in good health (not recorded which). The sample was glioma tissue, nonneoplastic brain tissue, or PBMCs (not recorded which). The CDR3 is CASSTTGTGSDTQYF. The DNA is as follows: TGTGCCAGCAGTACTACCGGGACAGGGTCCGATACGCAGTATTTT. The reference TRBV28 and TRBJ2-3 proteins fill in what lies around the CDR3, so the full variable domain reads DVKVTQSSRYLVKRTGEKVFLECVQDMDHENMFWYRQDPGLGLRLIYFSYDVKMKEKGDIPEGYSVSREKKERFSLILESASTNQTSMYLCASSTTGTGSDTQYFGPGTRLTVL.